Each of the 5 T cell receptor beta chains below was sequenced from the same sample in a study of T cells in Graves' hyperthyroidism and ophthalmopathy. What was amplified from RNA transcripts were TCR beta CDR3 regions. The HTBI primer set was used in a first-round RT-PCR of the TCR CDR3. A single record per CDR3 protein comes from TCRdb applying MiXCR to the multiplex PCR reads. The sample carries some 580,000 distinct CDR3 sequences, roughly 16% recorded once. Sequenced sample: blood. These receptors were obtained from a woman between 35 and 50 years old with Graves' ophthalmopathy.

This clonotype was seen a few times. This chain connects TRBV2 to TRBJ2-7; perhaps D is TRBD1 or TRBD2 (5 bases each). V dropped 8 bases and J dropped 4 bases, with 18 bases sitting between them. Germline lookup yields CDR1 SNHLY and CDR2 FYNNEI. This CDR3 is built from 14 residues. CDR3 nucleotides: TGTGCCAGCGCTAAGAGGGGTATCAGTTACGAGCAGTACTTC. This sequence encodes CASAKRGISYEQYF. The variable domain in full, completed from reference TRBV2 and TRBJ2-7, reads EPEVTQTPSHQVTQMGQEVILRCVPISNHLYFYWYRQILGQKVEFLVSFYNNEISEKSEIFDDQFSVERPDGSNFTLKIRSTKLEDSAMYFCASAKRGISYEQYFGPGTRLTVT.

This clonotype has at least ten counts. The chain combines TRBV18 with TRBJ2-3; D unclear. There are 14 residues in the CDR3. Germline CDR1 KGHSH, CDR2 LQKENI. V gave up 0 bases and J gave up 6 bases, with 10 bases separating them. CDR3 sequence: CASSPPKGTDTQYF. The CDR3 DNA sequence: TGTGCCAGCTCACCACCGAAGGGTACGGATACGCAGTATTTT.

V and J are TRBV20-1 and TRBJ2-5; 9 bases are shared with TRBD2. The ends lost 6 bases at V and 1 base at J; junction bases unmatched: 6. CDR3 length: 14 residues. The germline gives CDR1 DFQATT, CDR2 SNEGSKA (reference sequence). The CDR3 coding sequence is TGCAGTGCGTCGGGCGGGGGGGCCCAAGAGACCCAGTACTTC. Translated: CSASGGGAQETQYF.

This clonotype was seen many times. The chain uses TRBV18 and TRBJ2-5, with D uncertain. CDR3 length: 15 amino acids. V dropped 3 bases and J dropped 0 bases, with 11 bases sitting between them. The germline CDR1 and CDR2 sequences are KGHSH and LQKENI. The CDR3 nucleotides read TGTGCCAGCTCACCGAACGCCGTGTACCAAGAGACCCAGTACTTC. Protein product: CASSPNAVYQETQYF. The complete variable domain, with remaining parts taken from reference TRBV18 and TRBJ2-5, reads NAGVMQNPRHLVRRRGQEARLRCSPMKGHSHVYWYRQLPEEGLKFMVYLQKENIIDESGMPKERFSAEFPKEGPSILRIQQVVRGDSAAYFCASSPNAVYQETQYFGPGTRLLVL.

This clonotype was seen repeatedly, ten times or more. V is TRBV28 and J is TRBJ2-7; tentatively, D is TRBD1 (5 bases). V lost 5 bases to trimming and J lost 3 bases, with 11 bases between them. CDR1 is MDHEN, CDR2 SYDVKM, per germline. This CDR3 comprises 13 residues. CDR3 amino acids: CASSRTPDYEQYF. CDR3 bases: TGTGCCAGCAGTCGGACACCGGACTACGAGCAGTACTTC.